The subject of this entry is one T cell receptor beta chain. The antigen remains undetermined. Germline values: CDR1 MNHNY, CDR2 SVGAGI (reference sequence). This CDR3 is built from 15 residues. V lost 6 bases and J lost 2; bases outside the gene matches: 8. The entry originates in a study of T cell repertoires in cytomegalovirus infection. Study background: CMV infection and matching HLA type were both indicated by public TCR beta signatures. Study-level points and caveats: Carriage of CMV together with the relevant HLA was identifiable through cumulative public TCR beta family frequency. The response measured ex vivo was dominated by TCR beta clonotypes (HLA-C-restricted and CMV-specific).

TCRdb fed the reads into MiXCR, producing one record per CDR3 protein. The data hold tens of thousands of distinct CDR3 sequences, with 20% observed a single time. Sequences were derived from CD8+ T cells from cultured PBMCs, sampled from culture after CMV antigen stimulation. The chain couples TRBV6-6 to TRBJ1-1, with 8 bases lining up with TRBD1. This sequence was found in a human donor in good health (CMV status not recorded). Some clones in this sample may be carry-over from other donors' samples. The CDR3 region has the DNA TGTGCCAGCAGCCGAAGACAGGGGCTAAACACTGAAGCTTTCTTT. Translating it yields CASSRRQGLNTEAFF.